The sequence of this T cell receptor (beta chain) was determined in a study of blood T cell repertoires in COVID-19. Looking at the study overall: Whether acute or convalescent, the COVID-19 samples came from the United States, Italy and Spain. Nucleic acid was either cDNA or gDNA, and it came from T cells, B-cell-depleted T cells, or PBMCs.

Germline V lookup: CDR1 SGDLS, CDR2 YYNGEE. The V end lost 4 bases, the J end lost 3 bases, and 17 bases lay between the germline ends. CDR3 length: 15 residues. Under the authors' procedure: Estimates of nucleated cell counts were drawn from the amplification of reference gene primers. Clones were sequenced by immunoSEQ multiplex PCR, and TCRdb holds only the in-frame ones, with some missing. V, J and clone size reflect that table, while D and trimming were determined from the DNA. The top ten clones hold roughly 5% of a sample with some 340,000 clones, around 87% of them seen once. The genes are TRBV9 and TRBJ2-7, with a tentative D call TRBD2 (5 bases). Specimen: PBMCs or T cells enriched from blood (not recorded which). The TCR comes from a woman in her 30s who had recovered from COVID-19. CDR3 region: CASSPGSSADYEQYF. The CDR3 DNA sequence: TGTGCCAGCAGCCCAGGAAGCTCAGCGGACTACGAGCAGTACTTC.